This T cell receptor beta chain was sequenced in a study of T cell repertoires and Cas9 in healthy adults (dated by TCRdb to the late 2010s). At the level of the whole study: Within the CD4 and CD8 compartments, SpCas9-reactive T cells were assessed for multi-effector potency, cytotoxicity and lineage determination. Preexisting T cell immunity against the Streptococcus pyogenes Cas9 nuclease (SpCas9) used in CRISPR gene editing was examined in the study. What the work shows at the level of the full study, not this receptor alone: In vitro, SpCas9-reactive regulatory T cells were reported to reduce the proliferation and function of SpCas9-reactive effector T cells.

Libraries came from the immunoSEQ multiplex PCR assay. In TCRdb, the immuneACCESS table is reduced to in-frame sequences with V and J assigned. These tables do not hold every clone; where another copy was compared, an unresolved V gene accounts for under half, and the others remain unexplained. This sample comprises around 25,000 clones, under 95% of them detected only once. Jointly, the top ten make up 0.55% to 0.85% of the sample. From a lookup of the germline V gene, CDR1 and CDR2 are SGHRS and YFSETQ. V lost 4 bases and J lost 3 bases; the stretch between them is 13 bases long. The CDR3 measures 15 amino acids from cysteine to phenylalanine. The only DNA kept is the CDR3, 45 bases in frame from the first base. Healthy humans served as the donors. With respect to this clone: Its antigen is still unknown. No per-base quality is available; no much larger clone lies one base away.

Rearrangement joined TRBV5-1 to TRBJ1-4; the D gene is perhaps TRBD1, from 5 matching bases. What was sequenced was CD4+ effector T cells (CD127+, CD25-, CD137-, CD154-) from PBMCs; culture status not recorded. This receptor was taken from a human donor in good health. The DNA sequence reads TGCGCCAGCAGCCCCGGGACCGGAGCTAATGAAAAACTGTTTTTT. This sequence encodes CASSPGTGANEKLFF.